The 13 T cell receptor beta chains below come from one sample, sequenced in a study of cytomegalovirus exposure and HLA in healthy donors. Using immunoSEQ multiplex PCR, the repertoire was profiled, and TCRdb retains in-frame clones only, with some absent. The sample lists 75,000 to 90,000 clones; roughly 96% were seen once. Source material: PBMCs. The source is a woman between 18 and 30 years old in good health and CMV-seronegative.

The chain employs TRBV15 and TRBJ2-7, with D possibly TRBD1 on 6 matching bases. V was shortened by 1 base and J by 2 bases, with 12 bases between the two germline ends. The germline V gene encodes CDR1 LNHNV and CDR2 YYDKDF (reference sequence). The CDR3 is 15 residues long. The CDR3 here is CATSRGGRGPYEQYF. The CDR3 nucleotides are TGTGCCACCAGCAGAGGTGGCAGGGGTCCCTACGAGCAGTACTTC.

The chain employs TRBV5-1 and TRBJ1-2, with D tentatively TRBD1 (5 bases). Trimming left V 3 bases short and J 3 bases short, with 12 bases between. Germline CDR1 and CDR2: SGHRS and YFSETQ. The CDR3 extends over 14 amino acids. Here the CDR3 reads CASSSEGHYYGYTF. The DNA of the CDR3 is TGCGCCAGCAGCTCGGAAGGACATTACTATGGCTACACCTTC. Full variable domain (remainder filled in from reference TRBV5-1 and TRBJ1-2): KAGVTQTPRYLIKTRGQQVTLSCSPISGHRSVSWYQQTPGQGLQFLFEYFSETQRNKGNFPGRFSGRQFSNSRSEMNVSTLELGDSALYLCASSSEGHYYGYTFGSGTRLTVV.

V gene TRBV27 combines with J gene TRBJ2-5; 9 nucleotides align to TRBD1. This CDR3 spans 17 amino acids. Germline-derived CDR1 and CDR2 are MNHEY and SMNVEV (reference sequence). With 5 bases clipped from V and 9 bases from J, the junction kept 19 bases outside the gene matches. The CDR3 reads CASSPGTPRDRAVAQYF. CDR3 DNA sequence: TGTGCCAGCAGTCCCGGTACCCCGAGGGACAGGGCCGTGGCCCAGTACTTC.

The chain carries TRBV11-2 and TRBJ1-5, with 7 bases lining up with TRBD1. In germline, CDR1 is SGHAT, CDR2 FQNNGV. CDR3 length: 15 residues. V dropped 1 base and J dropped 8; count of bases not matched to a gene: 8. The CDR3 nucleotides read TGTGCCAGCAGCTTAGGCAATACAGGGGTCGAGCCCCAGCATTTT. Encoded protein: CASSLGNTGVEPQHF.

The chain employs TRBV7-9 and TRBJ2-1; TRBD1 matches 8 bases. CDR1 is SEHNR and CDR2 is FQNEAQ in the germline V gene (reference sequence). Trimming cost V 5 bases and J 4 bases; bases outside gene matches: 10. The CDR3 runs to 16 residues. The CDR3 region is CASSPRGDRSYNEQFF. CDR3 coding DNA: TGTGCCAGCAGCCCTAGGGGGGACAGGTCGTACAATGAGCAGTTCTTC.

V usage is TRBV7-9 and J usage is TRBJ2-7, with a possible D match to TRBD2 (5 bases). V lost 2 bases, J lost 0 bases, and 17 bases lay in between. The V gene's germline CDR1 is SEHNR and CDR2 FQNEAQ (reference sequence). This CDR3 region has 17 residues. For the CDR3, the DNA is TGTGCCAGCAGCTTAATTGCTATGACTACTGCCTCCTACGAGCAGTACTTC. The encoded protein is CASSLIAMTTASYEQYF. The whole variable domain, filled in from reference TRBV7-9 and TRBJ2-7, reads DTGVSQNPRHKITKRGQNVTFRCDPISEHNRLYWYRQTLGQGPEFLTYFQNEAQLEKSRLLSDRFSAERPKGSFSTLEIQRTEQGDSAMYLCASSLIAMTTASYEQYFGPGTRLTVT.

V and J are TRBV28 and TRBJ1-5; D gene unclear. This CDR3 has 13 residues. The V gene's germline CDR1 is MDHEN and CDR2 SYDVKM. Deletions cut 7 bases from V and 9 bases from J, with 16 bases between. This CDR3 reads CASKAGQVLPQHF. The CDR3 nucleotides are TGTGCCAGCAAGGCAGGCCAAGTTCTGCCCCAGCATTTT.

V is TRBV9 and J is TRBJ2-6; D might be TRBD1 (5 bases). V lost 3 bases and J lost 2, with 9 bases in between. The CDR3 extends over 15 amino acids. CDR1 is SGDLS, CDR2 YYNGEE, per germline. The CDR3 nucleotides are TGTGCCAGCAGCGGAAGGGGCCCTGGGGCCAACGTCCTGACTTTC. This gives the protein CASSGRGPGANVLTF.

The gene calls are TRBV9 and TRBJ1-2; D is unresolved. V was shortened by 0 bases and J by 0 bases, with 6 bases between the two germline ends. The CDR3 sequence is 14 residues long. CDR1 is SGDLS and CDR2 is YYNGEE in the germline V gene. The CDR3 DNA reads as TGTGCCAGCAGCGTAGGGAGTTCTAACTATGGCTACACCTTC. Its translation is CASSVGSSNYGYTF.

The V and J genes are TRBV4-2 and TRBJ2-3; 7 bases line up with TRBD2. Looked up from germline, CDR1 is LGHNA and CDR2 is YNFKEQ. The CDR3 has 17 residues. V shed 4 bases and J 0 bases; nucleotides not matched to a gene: 10. CDR3 residues: CASSLSGLVASTDTQYF. CDR3 nucleotide sequence: TGTGCCAGCAGCCTTTCCGGACTAGTCGCGAGCACAGATACGCAGTATTTT.

V gene TRBV14 combines with J gene TRBJ2-5; D may be TRBD2 (6 bases). Trimming shortened V by 0 bases and J by 2 bases, and 13 bases separated the two germline ends. Germline-derived CDR1 and CDR2 are SGHDN and FVKESK. This CDR3 has 16 residues. CDR3 residues: CASSQDRGSGQETQYF. CDR3 coding DNA: TGTGCCAGCAGCCAAGACCGGGGTAGCGGACAAGAGACCCAGTACTTC.

V and J are TRBV7-9 and TRBJ1-2; tentative D call: TRBD1 (6 bases). The CDR3 contains 14 residues. The V and J ends lost 4 bases and 5 bases respectively, with 14 bases between them. Germline V gives CDR1 SEHNR, CDR2 FQNEAQ (reference sequence). The CDR3 spells CASSSDRTLYGYTF. CDR3 nucleotides: TGTGCCAGCAGCTCTGACAGGACCTTATATGGCTACACCTTC.

The rearrangement links TRBV15 to TRBJ2-3, with D maybe TRBD1 (5 bases). Germline V lookup: CDR1 LNHNV, CDR2 YYDKDF (reference sequence). V was pared by 3 bases and J by 5 bases, with 12 bases between. The CDR3 has 14 amino acids. The CDR3 loop reads CATSSWGRGDTQYF. CDR3 coding DNA: TGTGCCACCAGCAGCTGGGGAAGGGGAGATACGCAGTATTTT.